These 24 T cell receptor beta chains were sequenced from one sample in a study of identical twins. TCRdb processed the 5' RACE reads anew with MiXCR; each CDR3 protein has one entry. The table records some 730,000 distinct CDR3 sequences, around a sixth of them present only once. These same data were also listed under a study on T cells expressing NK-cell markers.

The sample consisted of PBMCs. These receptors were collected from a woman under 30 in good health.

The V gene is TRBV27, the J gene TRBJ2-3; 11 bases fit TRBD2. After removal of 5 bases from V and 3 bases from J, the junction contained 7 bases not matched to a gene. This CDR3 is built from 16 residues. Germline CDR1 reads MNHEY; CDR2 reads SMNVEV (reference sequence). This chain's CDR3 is CASSESLAGGTDTQYF. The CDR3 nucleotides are TGTGCCAGCAGTGAAAGTCTAGCGGGGGGAACAGATACGCAGTATTTT.

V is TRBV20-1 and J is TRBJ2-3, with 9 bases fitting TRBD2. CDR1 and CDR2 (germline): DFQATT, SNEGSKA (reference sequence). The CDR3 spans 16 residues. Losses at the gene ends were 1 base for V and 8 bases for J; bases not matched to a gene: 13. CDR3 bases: TGCAGTGCTAGAGGGACTGGCGGGGGGGCCTCAGGTACGCAGTATTTT. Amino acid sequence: CSARGTGGGASGTQYF.

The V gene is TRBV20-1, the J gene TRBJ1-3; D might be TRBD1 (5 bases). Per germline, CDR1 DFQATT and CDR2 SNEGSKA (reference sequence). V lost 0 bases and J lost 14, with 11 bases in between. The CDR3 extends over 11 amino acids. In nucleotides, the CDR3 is TGCAGTGCTAGAGACTGGGGGACCTTATATTTT. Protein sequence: CSARDWGTLYF.

The CDR3 spells CSVPLSRATDTQYF. The CDR3 DNA reads TGCAGTGTTCCTTTATCGCGAGCAACAGATACGCAGTATTTT. The chain links TRBV20-1 to TRBJ2-3; D not resolved. V was cut by 7 bases and J by 3 bases, with 17 bases left in between. Germline CDR1 reads DFQATT; CDR2 reads SNEGSKA (reference sequence). This CDR3 region has 14 residues.

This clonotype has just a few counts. CDR3: CASSLRDRGIDGYTF. The CDR3 DNA reads TGCGCCAGCAGCCTCCGGGACAGGGGAATCGATGGCTACACCTTC. The rearrangement uses TRBV5-1 and TRBJ1-2; TRBD1 matches 10 bases. The germline V gene encodes CDR1 SGHRS and CDR2 YFSETQ. With 4 bases clipped from V and 6 bases from J, the junction kept 9 bases outside the gene matches. The CDR3 is made up of 15 amino acids.

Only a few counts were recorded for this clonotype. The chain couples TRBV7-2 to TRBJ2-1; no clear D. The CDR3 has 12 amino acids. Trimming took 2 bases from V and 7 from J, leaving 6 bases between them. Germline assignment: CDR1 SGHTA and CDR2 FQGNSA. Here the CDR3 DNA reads TGTGCCAGCAGCTTAAAGCCGAATGAGCAGTTCTTC. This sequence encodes CASSLKPNEQFF.

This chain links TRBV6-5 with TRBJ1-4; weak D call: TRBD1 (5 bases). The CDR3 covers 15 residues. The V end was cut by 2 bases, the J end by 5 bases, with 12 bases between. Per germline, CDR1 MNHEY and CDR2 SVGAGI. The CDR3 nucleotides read TGTGCCAGCAGTTACACGGGACGGAAAAATGAAAAACTGTTTTTT. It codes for CASSYTGRKNEKLFF.

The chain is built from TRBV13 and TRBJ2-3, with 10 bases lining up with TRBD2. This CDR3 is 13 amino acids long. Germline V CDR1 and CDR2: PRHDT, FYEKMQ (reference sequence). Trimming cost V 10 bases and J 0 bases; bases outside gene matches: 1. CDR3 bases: TGTGCCACTAGCGGGGGCAGCACAGATACGCAGTATTTT. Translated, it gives CATSGGSTDTQYF.

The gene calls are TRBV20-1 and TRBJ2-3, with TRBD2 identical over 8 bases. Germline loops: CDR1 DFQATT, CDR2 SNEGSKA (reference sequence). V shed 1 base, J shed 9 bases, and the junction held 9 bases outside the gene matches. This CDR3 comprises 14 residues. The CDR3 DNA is TGCAGTGCTAGAGTAGGGACGGGGACTAGGACGCAGTATTTT. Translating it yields CSARVGTGTRTQYF.

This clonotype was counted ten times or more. CDR3 in amino acids: CASSAGQGRGASPLHF. Here the CDR3 DNA reads TGTGCCAGCAGCGCTGGACAGGGGAGAGGAGCTTCACCCCTCCACTTT. This rearrangement joins TRBV12-3 or TRBV12-4 to TRBJ1-6; 9 nucleotides line up with TRBD1. The V segment lost 6 bases and the J segment 9 bases; nucleotides outside the gene matches: 12. CDR3 length: 16 amino acids.

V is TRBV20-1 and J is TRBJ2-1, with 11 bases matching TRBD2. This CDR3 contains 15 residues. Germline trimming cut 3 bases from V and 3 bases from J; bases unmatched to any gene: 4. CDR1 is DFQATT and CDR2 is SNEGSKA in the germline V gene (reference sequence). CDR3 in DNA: TGCAGTGCTAGTAGCGGGGGGGAATTCTACAATGAGCAGTTCTTC. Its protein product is CSASSGGEFYNEQFF.

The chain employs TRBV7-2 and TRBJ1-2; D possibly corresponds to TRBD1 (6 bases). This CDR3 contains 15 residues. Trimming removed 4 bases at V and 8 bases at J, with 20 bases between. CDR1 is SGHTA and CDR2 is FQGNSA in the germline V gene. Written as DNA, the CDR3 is TGTGCCAGCAGCTCGGATCGGGACACCTTACTGGGCTACACCTTC. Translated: CASSSDRDTLLGYTF.

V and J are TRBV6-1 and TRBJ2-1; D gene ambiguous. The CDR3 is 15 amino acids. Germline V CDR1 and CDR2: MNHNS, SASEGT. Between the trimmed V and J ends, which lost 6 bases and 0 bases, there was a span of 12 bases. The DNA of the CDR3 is TGTGCCAGCAGCACTATTAGGAGCTCCTACAATGAGCAGTTCTTC. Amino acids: CASSTIRSSYNEQFF.

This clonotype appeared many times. CDR3 region: CASSLVAGSYEQYF. CDR3 in DNA: TGCGCCAGCAGCTTGGTGGCGGGTTCCTACGAGCAGTACTTC. This sequence joins TRBV5-1 and TRBJ2-7, with a weak D call TRBD2 (5 bases). The V gene lost 0 bases and the J gene lost 1 base, with 8 bases spanning the gap. The germline V gene encodes CDR1 SGHRS and CDR2 YFSETQ. The CDR3 has 14 residues.

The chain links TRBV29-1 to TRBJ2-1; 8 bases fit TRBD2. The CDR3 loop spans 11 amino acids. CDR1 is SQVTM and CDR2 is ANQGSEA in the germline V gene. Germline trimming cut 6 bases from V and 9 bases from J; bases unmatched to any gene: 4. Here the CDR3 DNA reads TGCAGCGTCGCCGCGGGGGGTGAGCAGTTCTTC. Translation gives CSVAAGGEQFF.

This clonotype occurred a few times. The CDR3 nucleotides read TGCGCCAGCAGCTGGGATCGGCACAATGAGCAGTTCTTC. The encoded protein is CASSWDRHNEQFF. This chain links TRBV5-1 with TRBJ2-1; D not resolved. CDR1 and CDR2 from the germline V gene are SGHRS and YFSETQ. Trimming took 3 bases from V and 5 from J, leaving 9 bases between them. This CDR3 contains 13 residues.

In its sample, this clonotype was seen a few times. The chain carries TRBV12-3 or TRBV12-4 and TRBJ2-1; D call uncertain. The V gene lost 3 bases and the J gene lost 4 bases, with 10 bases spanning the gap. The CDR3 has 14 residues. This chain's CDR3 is CASSLGVRYNEQFF. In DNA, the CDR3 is TGTGCCAGCAGTTTGGGTGTCCGATACAATGAGCAGTTCTTC.

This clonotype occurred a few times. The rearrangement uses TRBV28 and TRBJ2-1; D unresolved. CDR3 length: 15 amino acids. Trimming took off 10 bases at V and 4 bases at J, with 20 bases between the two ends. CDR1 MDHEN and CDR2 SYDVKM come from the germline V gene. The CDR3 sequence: CATYNPSLGYNEQFF. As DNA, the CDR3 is TGTGCCACCTACAACCCCAGTCTGGGGTACAATGAGCAGTTCTTC. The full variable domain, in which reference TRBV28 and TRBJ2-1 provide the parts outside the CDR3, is DVKVTQSSRYLVKRTGEKVFLECVQDMDHENMFWYRQDPGLGLRLIYFSYDVKMKEKGDIPEGYSVSREKKERFSLILESASTNQTSMYLCATYNPSLGYNEQFFGPGTRLTVL.

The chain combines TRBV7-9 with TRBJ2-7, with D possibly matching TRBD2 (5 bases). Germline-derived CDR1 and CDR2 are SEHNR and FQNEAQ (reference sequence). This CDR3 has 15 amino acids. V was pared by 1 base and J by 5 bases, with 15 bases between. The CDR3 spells CASSLGAVVGDEQYF. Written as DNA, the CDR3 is TGTGCCAGCAGCTTAGGGGCAGTGGTCGGGGACGAGCAGTACTTC.

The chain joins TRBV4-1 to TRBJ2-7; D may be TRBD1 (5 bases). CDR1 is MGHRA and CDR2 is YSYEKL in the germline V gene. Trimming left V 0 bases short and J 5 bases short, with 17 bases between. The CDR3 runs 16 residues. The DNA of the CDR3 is TGCGCCAGCAGCCAAGAGTGGGTGGACATTTGGAACGAGCAGTACTTC. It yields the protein CASSQEWVDIWNEQYF.

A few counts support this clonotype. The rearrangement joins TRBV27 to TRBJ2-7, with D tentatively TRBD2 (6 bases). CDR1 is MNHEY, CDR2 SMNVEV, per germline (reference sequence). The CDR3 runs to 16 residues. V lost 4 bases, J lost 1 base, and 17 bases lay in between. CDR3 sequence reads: CASSSPGGVRSYEQYF. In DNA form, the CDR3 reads TGTGCCAGCAGTTCGCCCGGGGGAGTCAGGTCCTACGAGCAGTACTTC.

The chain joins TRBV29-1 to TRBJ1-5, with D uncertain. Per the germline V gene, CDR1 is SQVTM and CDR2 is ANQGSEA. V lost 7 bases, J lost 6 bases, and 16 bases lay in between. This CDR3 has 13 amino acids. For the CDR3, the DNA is TGCAGCGCCGGCGAGGAGCTAGGTCAGCCCCAGCATTTT. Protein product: CSAGEELGQPQHF. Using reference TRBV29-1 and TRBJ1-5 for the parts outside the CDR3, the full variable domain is SAVISQKPSRDICQRGTSLTIQCQVDSQVTMMFWYRQQPGQSLTLIATANQGSEATYESGFVIDKFPISRPNLTFSTLTVSNMSPEDSSIYLCSAGEELGQPQHFGDGTRLSIL.

The CDR3 nucleotides are TGTGCCAGCAGCCAAGAGAGAGGGTCGTACGAGCAGTACTTC. Its translation is CASSQERGSYEQYF. This chain uses TRBV4-2 with TRBJ2-7, with D perhaps TRBD2 (5 bases). Germline V gives CDR1 LGHNA, CDR2 YNFKEQ. Trimming left V 0 bases short and J 4 bases short, with 10 bases between. This CDR3 contains 14 residues.

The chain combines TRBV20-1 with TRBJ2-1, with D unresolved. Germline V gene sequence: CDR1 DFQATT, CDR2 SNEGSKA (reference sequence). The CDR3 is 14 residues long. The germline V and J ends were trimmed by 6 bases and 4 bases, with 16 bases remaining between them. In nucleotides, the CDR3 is TGCAGTGCCAGGCCGGACGGAAAATACAATGAGCAGTTCTTC. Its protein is CSARPDGKYNEQFF.